The sequence of this TCR beta chain was determined in a study of T-cell reconstitution after alpha-beta-depleted transplantation in children (dated by TCRdb to 2015 to 2016). The study in broad terms: T-cell immune reconstitution after TCRalphabeta/CD19-depleted allogeneic hematopoietic cell transplantation in children was quantitatively tracked in the study by means of TCR repertoire profiling. Study-wide conclusions, independent of this receptor: Hyperexpanded clone frequencies declined over subsequent months; after one year, T-cell counts and TCRbeta diversity were mostly attributed to newly produced T cells. In some patients, the high TCRbeta diversity seen at day 60 was put down to recipient T cells and intrathymic progenitors that had survived conditioning. The apparently early recovery of alphabetaT-cell counts about two months after transplant reportedly depended on only several hundred rapidly expanded clones that came from non-depleted graft cells.

CDR1 and CDR2 are drawn from the germline V gene (reference sequence): DFQATT, SNEGSKA. The germline V and J ends show losses of 6 bases and 10 bases respectively, and no gene match explains 11 bases of the junction. Spanning cysteine to phenylalanine, the CDR3 consists of 12 amino acids. Here the CDR3 DNA is all that survives: 36 bases in frame from base 1. To prepare the library, PCR was applied. Sequenced using an Illumina HiSeq 2500. TCR library preparation used molecular barcoding, with unique molecular identifiers applied to normalize quantification of the TCRbeta repertoire. Clones were called with MiXCR by TCRdb after fastp trimmed the public reads at Q25, and only in-frame beta chains were retained. Under each unique CDR3 protein, matching rows form one entry showing the most common genes and DNA. The sample includes some 450,000 distinct CDR3 sequences, with approximately 42% observed a single time. The ten largest clones represent roughly a quarter of the sample.

Concerning this clonotype: Its antigen remains unidentified. No base quality values were provided; no much bigger clone lies one nucleotide off.

The treatment or condition label on this specimen signifies: allogeneic hematopoietic cell transplantation with graft depleted of TCRalphabeta T cells and CD19 B cells. The children who served as transplant recipients had been given grafts of TCRalphabeta/CD19-depleted allogeneic hematopoietic cells. The sequence was obtained from a girl aged 2 to 9 with aplastic anemia, due to receive a stem cell transplant. Rearrangement joined TRBV20-1 to TRBJ2-7; 8 nucleotides in the junction match TRBD1. The sample in question was PBMCs, obtained before TCRalphabeta/CD19-depleted stem cell transplant. CDR3 region: CSARRQGFEQYF. The DNA reads as follows: TGCAGTGCCCGTCGACAGGGGTTCGAACAGTACTTC.